This T cell receptor (beta chain) was retrieved from a study of OX40 agonist ivuxolimab in advanced cancers. Study conclusions and caveats: On average, CD8+ T cells showed a greater number of expanded clones than CD4+.

As concerns this clone: Its antigen is currently unknown. A junction boundary mismatches the germline segment, possibly from a read error.

Profiled with immunoSEQ multiplex PCR; TCRdb holds only in-frame clones, not every one. The table includes some 30,000 clones, roughly 68% detected once. The CDR3 consists of 11 residues. Germline lookup yields CDR1 MNHNS and CDR2 SASEGT. The sequence was collected from an adult with an advanced solid tumor such as melanoma, head and neck, liver or kidney cancer. The chain carries TRBV6-1 and TRBJ1-4, with D possibly being TRBD1 (5 bases). The source was CD4+ or CD8+ T cells sorted from blood, collected in a trial of the OX40 agonist ivuxolimab. CDR3 nucleotide sequence: TGTGCCAGCAGCCAAGGGGTCGGGAAAGTTTTT. Translation gives CASSQGVGKVF.